The present T cell receptor beta chain was sequenced within a study of Graves' ophthalmopathy and Graves' hyperthyroidism. The study's findings and limits: Blood also contained most of the expanded thyroid clonotypes above 0.001 frequency.

On this clonotype: Its antigen remains unidentified. Without the conserved terminal phenylalanine or tryptophan, this CDR3 likely stems from a read error.

Amplified material comprised TCR beta CDR3 regions derived from RNA transcripts. Second-round multiplex PCR followed a first-round RT-PCR using HTBI primers. Using its own MiXCR run on the multiplex PCR reads, TCRdb lists one record per CDR3 protein. The sample shows about 58,000 distinct CDR3 sequences, 45% to 55% of them seen only once. Other autoimmune diseases, uncontrolled infections, pregnancy and lactation each led to patient exclusion. The receptor was derived from an adult woman with Graves' ophthalmopathy. The specimen sequenced was peripheral blood.

The CDR3 region has the DNA TGCGCCAGCAGCTTAGTCAGGGCCTCTTACAATGAGCAGTTCTTA. It translates to CASSLVRASYNEQFL. The chain carries TRBV7-2 and TRBJ2-1; D may be TRBD1 (5 bases). This CDR3 contains 15 residues. Germline CDR1 SGHTA, CDR2 FQGNSA.